Following are 23 T cell receptor beta chains from one sample sequenced in a study of Graves' ophthalmopathy and Graves' hyperthyroidism. Amplification of TCR beta CDR3 regions used RNA transcripts. HTBI primers were employed in first-round RT-PCR, then a second-round multiplex PCR followed. TCRdb used MiXCR to reprocess the multiplex PCR reads, holding one entry per CDR3 protein. The top ten clones hold approximately 39% of a sample with approximately 210,000 distinct CDR3 sequences, 20% to 25% of them seen once. The sequencing input was peripheral blood. These receptor sequences come from a woman between 50 and 59 years old with Graves' ophthalmopathy.

In this sample, this clonotype turned up many times. V and J are TRBV27 and TRBJ1-1; D gene ambiguous. Germline CDR1 is MNHEY and CDR2 is SMNVEV (reference sequence). This CDR3 has 12 residues. Deletions cut 6 bases from V and 11 bases from J, with 16 bases between. The CDR3 DNA reads as TGTGCCAGCAGGGGTTTGACTCCGACGGCTTTCTTT. It specifies CASRGLTPTAFF.

V and J are TRBV7-2 and TRBJ2-7; 7 bases agree with TRBD1. Per germline, CDR1 SGHTA and CDR2 FQGNSA. The CDR3 extends over 15 amino acids. After removal of 5 bases from V and 1 base from J, the junction contained 8 bases not matched to a gene. The DNA for the CDR3 is TGTGCCAGCAGCATATACAGGGGACGGTCCTACGAGCAGTACTTC. It codes for CASSIYRGRSYEQYF.

This clonotype was recorded many times. V and J are TRBV29-1 and TRBJ2-5; D ambiguous. Per germline, CDR1 SQVTM and CDR2 ANQGSEA. V was clipped by 4 bases and J by 7 bases, with 16 bases between them. The CDR3 extends over 13 amino acids. The CDR3 protein is CSVVSPASGTQYF. Written as DNA, the CDR3 is TGCAGCGTTGTAAGCCCCGCCTCCGGGACCCAGTACTTC.

CDR3 protein: CAWRAPGATGYTF. CDR3 in DNA: TGTGCCTGGAGGGCACCGGGGGCCACTGGCTACACCTTC. This sequence joins TRBV30 and TRBJ1-2; D is perhaps TRBD1 (6 bases). Germline CDR1 reads GTSNPN; CDR2 reads SVGIG (reference sequence). The CDR3 sequence is 13 residues long. The V gene lost 3 bases and the J gene lost 7 bases, with 15 bases spanning the gap.

This clonotype was detected only a few times. V is TRBV20-1 and J is TRBJ2-5; D is unclear. Germline V lookup: CDR1 DFQATT, CDR2 SNEGSKA (reference sequence). Deletions cut 0 bases from V and 2 bases from J, with 7 bases between. The CDR3 length is 13 residues. CDR3 in DNA: TGCAGTGCTAGAGATTGGAAACAAGAGACCCAGTACTTC. Translating gives CSARDWKQETQYF.

The gene calls are TRBV6-5 and TRBJ2-7, with a possible D match to TRBD1 (6 bases). This CDR3 is 15 amino acids long. Trimming left V 4 bases short and J 2 bases short, with 15 bases between. The germline gives CDR1 MNHEY, CDR2 SVGAGI. The CDR3 protein is CASSSTGTYTYEQYF. The CDR3 coding sequence is TGTGCCAGCAGTTCGACAGGAACTTATACCTACGAGCAGTACTTC.

This clonotype was counted between two and nine times. V and J are TRBV19 and TRBJ1-1, with 7 bases fitting TRBD1. V trimming: 9 bases; J trimming: 0 bases; junction bases outside the gene matches: 10. Germline CDR1 reads LNHDA; CDR2 reads SQIVND (reference sequence). The CDR3 is made up of 15 amino acids. This CDR3 reads CASLIAGTVNTEAFF. In nucleotides, the CDR3 is TGTGCCAGCCTAATAGCCGGGACAGTGAACACTGAAGCTTTCTTT.

This clonotype was found many times. An end of the junction does not agree with germline; a read error may underlie this. This chain joins TRBV6-1 and TRBJ1-1; D perhaps matches TRBD1 (5 bases). The CDR3 contains 15 residues. Germline CDR1 reads MNHNS; CDR2 reads SASEGT. The CDR3: CASRRGSYMNTETFF. The CDR3 DNA reads TGTGCCAGCAGGAGGGGCAGTTACATGAACACTGAAACTTTCTTT.

This clonotype was seen many times. The chain carries TRBV2 and TRBJ2-5; perhaps TRBD1 as D (5 bases). CDR1 and CDR2 from the germline V gene are SNHLY and FYNNEI. CDR3 length equals 17 residues. Trimming shortened V by 8 bases and J by 1 base, and 23 bases separated the two germline ends. Here the CDR3 DNA reads TGTGCCAGCGCTTGGGGCAGAGGCCCCACTCGCCAAGAGACCCAGTACTTC. It translates to CASAWGRGPTRQETQYF.

This clonotype has only a few counts. The chain is built from TRBV5-1 and TRBJ2-7, with 8 bases aligning to TRBD2. CDR3 size: 17 residues. The germline gives CDR1 SGHRS, CDR2 YFSETQ. The V and J ends lost 0 bases and 2 bases, in that order; junction bases with no gene match: 10. The CDR3 coding sequence is TGCGCCAGCAGCTTGGAGGTGGTAGCGGGGAAGACCTACGAGCAGTACTTC. Amino acid sequence: CASSLEVVAGKTYEQYF.

This clonotype occurred a few times. One end of the junction is discordant with germline, which a read error may explain. This chain connects TRBV2 to TRBJ1-1, with D tentatively TRBD1 (5 bases). Germline V gene sequence: CDR1 SNHLY, CDR2 FYNNEI. This CDR3 spans 11 amino acids. For the CDR3, the DNA is TGTGCCAGCAGCGTTGGGACTGCAGCTTTCTTT. This codes for CASSVGTAAFF.

V and J are TRBV20-1 and TRBJ2-7, with D maybe TRBD2 (6 bases). The germline gives CDR1 DFQATT, CDR2 SNEGSKA (reference sequence). V gave up 3 bases and J gave up 3 bases, with 9 bases separating them. This CDR3 comprises 12 residues. In DNA form, the CDR3 reads TGCAGTGCTAGCGTCGGGAGCTACGAGCAGTACTTC. It encodes CSASVGSYEQYF.

This clonotype was detected ten times or more. Sequence at one end of the junction differs from germline and may be a read error. The chain has TRBV6-1 and TRBJ1-1; D unclear. The germline V gene encodes CDR1 MNHNS and CDR2 SASEGT. CDR3 length: 13 residues. CDR3 protein: CASREGMNTEAFF. CDR3 coding DNA: TGTGCCAGCAGAGAAGGGATGAACACTGAAGCTTTCTTT.

Remarks on this clonotype: One base away lies a much larger clone, so this may be a sequencing read error. The conserved final phenylalanine or tryptophan is absent from the CDR3, which likely points to a read error. The chain couples TRBV5-1 to TRBJ1-5; D call uncertain. Per germline, CDR1 SGHRS and CDR2 YFSETQ. V was pared by 2 bases and J by 1 base, with 7 bases between. The CDR3 covers 14 residues. Written as DNA, the CDR3 is TGCGCCAGCAGCTTCGGCGAAAGCAATCAGCCCCAGCATTTG. Protein: CASSFGESNQPQHL.

This clonotype was detected many times. V and J are TRBV20-1 and TRBJ2-5; D is uncertain. The ends were cut back, 0 bases at V and 3 bases at J, with 14 bases in the middle. Germline CDR1 and CDR2: DFQATT and SNEGSKA (reference sequence). The CDR3 is made up of 15 amino acids. CDR3 DNA sequence: TGCAGTGCTAGAGACCACTTGGGCAGAAAAGAGACCCAGTACTTC. This codes for CSARDHLGRKETQYF.

This clonotype was counted many times. The chain recombines TRBV6-2 or TRBV6-3 with TRBJ1-5; TRBD1 is a possible D gene (5 bases). Per the germline V gene, CDR1 is MNHEY and CDR2 is SVGEGT. The CDR3 runs to 13 residues. Trimming removed 8 bases at V and 5 bases at J, with 13 bases between. The DNA for the CDR3 is TGTGCCAGCGGCCGGGGCAGCGATCAGCCCCAGCATTTT. Translation: CASGRGSDQPQHF.

Only one count was recorded for this clonotype. The CDR3 DNA sequence: TGTGCCAGCAGTTCCAGCCCCGGGGGATACGGGGAGCTGTTTTTT. Translation gives CASSSSPGGYGELFF. This chain links TRBV12-3 or TRBV12-4 with TRBJ2-2; perhaps TRBD2 as D (6 bases). V was trimmed by 4 bases and J by 7 bases, leaving 16 bases between them. The CDR3 spans 15 residues.

The chain combines TRBV11-2 with TRBJ2-5; D remains unclear. Trimming cost V 7 bases and J 4 bases, with 25 bases left between them. The CDR3 is 17 amino acids. Per the germline V gene, CDR1 is SGHAT and CDR2 is FQNNGV. CDR3 in DNA: TGTGCCAGCACTACCGGAGCCCGCCGTCAGCCCCCAGAGACCCAGTACTTC. Protein sequence: CASTTGARRQPPETQYF.

This clonotype was picked up many times. The junction departs from the called germline gene at one end, perhaps through a read error. The rearrangement uses TRBV29-1 and TRBJ2-7; D is unresolved. The CDR3 is 13 residues long. Germline loops: CDR1 SQVTM, CDR2 ANQGSEA. CDR3 sequence: CSVEDLEARTVHF. The CDR3 DNA reads TGCAGCGTTGAAGATCTAGAGGCTAGAACGGTACACTTC.

Ten or more counts support this clonotype. The V and J genes are TRBV30 and TRBJ2-7, with 7 nucleotides matching TRBD1. Germline V CDR1 and CDR2: GTSNPN, SVGIG (reference sequence). This CDR3 is 13 amino acids long. J was trimmed by 3 bases and V by 1 base; bases with no gene match: 3. The CDR3 DNA reads TGTGCCTGGAGTGGGACAGGTAACTACGAGCAGTACTTC. Amino acid sequence: CAWSGTGNYEQYF. The variable domain in full, completed from reference TRBV30 and TRBJ2-7, reads SQTIHQWPATLVQPVGSPLSLECTVEGTSNPNLYWYRQAAGRGLQLLFYSVGIGQISSEVPQNLSASRPQDRQFILSSKKLLLSDSGFYLCAWSGTGNYEQYFGPGTRLTVT.

In its sample, this clonotype was seen many times. This chain uses TRBV20-1 with TRBJ2-7; tentatively, D is TRBD1 (6 bases). The V end lost 4 bases, the J end lost 3 bases, and 10 bases lay between the germline ends. Germline V gene sequence: CDR1 DFQATT, CDR2 SNEGSKA (reference sequence). The CDR3 runs to 12 residues. In nucleotides, the CDR3 is TGCAGTGCTACGGGACAAGACTACGAGCAGTACTTC. Translation gives CSATGQDYEQYF.

This chain links TRBV6-2 or TRBV6-3 with TRBJ2-7; 7 bases fit TRBD2. The CDR3 is 17 residues long. V shed 0 bases and J 2 bases; nucleotides not matched to a gene: 10. The germline gives CDR1 MNHEY, CDR2 SVGEGT. CDR3 protein: CASSYSLLEGTTYEQYF. The CDR3, as DNA: TGTGCCAGCAGTTACTCCTTGCTTGAGGGGACTACCTACGAGCAGTACTTC.

This clonotype was counted a few times. The V and J genes are TRBV5-5 and TRBJ2-7; tentatively, D is TRBD1 or TRBD2 (6 bases each). CDR1 and CDR2 from the germline V gene are SGHKS and YYEKEE (reference sequence). CDR3 length: 14 residues. The ends were cut back, 4 bases at V and 2 bases at J, with 13 bases in the middle. The CDR3 nucleotides read TGTGCCAGCAGCCTAAGGGGGGAAACCTACGAGCAGTACTTC. Amino acids: CASSLRGETYEQYF. The complete variable domain, with remaining parts taken from reference TRBV5-5 and TRBJ2-7, reads DAGVTQSPTHLIKTRGQQVTLRCSPISGHKSVSWYQQVLGQGPQFIFQYYEKEERGRGNFPDRFSARQFPNYSSELNVNALLLGDSALYLCASSLRGETYEQYFGPGTRLTVT.